The rows below give T cell receptor beta chains drawn from one sample of a study of blood T cell repertoires in COVID-19. Only in-frame clones appear in the TCRdb table, and some are missing; sequencing was by immunoSEQ multiplex PCR. The top ten hold approximately 1.8% of the sample, which has approximately 500,000 clones, around 87% seen once. Sequences were obtained from PBMCs or T cells enriched from blood (not recorded which). The receptors shown here come from a woman aged 40 to 49 who had recovered from COVID-19. Both conserved end residues are part of each CDR3.

v_call	j_call	cdr3_length	cdr3_aa
TRBV4-2	TRBJ2-5	13	CASSKRQLETQYF
TRBV10-3	TRBJ1-4	13	CAISSGAGEKLFF
TRBV19	TRBJ2-7	15	CASSEPGLAVYEQYF
TRBV29-1	TRBJ1-2	12	CSVVGGSGGYTF
TRBV29-1	TRBJ1-1	10	CSASLEAAFF
TRBV24-1	TRBJ2-1	15	CATSPRTGGPNEQFF
TRBV10-1	TRBJ2-1	17	CASSGGKRGGSYNEQFF
TRBV27	TRBJ1-1	13	CASSLYAGPEAFF
TRBV14	TRBJ2-7	15	CASSPRTSGNLGQYF
TRBV19	TRBJ1-2	16	CASSTQGQGDPYRYTF
TRBV13	TRBJ1-2	12	CASSSRVPGYTF
TRBV6-2/TRBV6-3	TRBJ1-1	18	CASSYSTLRGLMNTEAFF
TRBV6-6	TRBJ1-1	16	CASTLTAGGTNTEAFF
TRBV3-1/TRBV3-2	TRBJ1-1	13	CASSETGSFEAFF
TRBV7-2	TRBJ2-1	16	CASSLVPSGSYNEQFF
TRBV7-9	TRBJ1-4	15	CASSLLTFSHEKLFF
TRBV9	TRBJ1-2	13	CASSLRDSYGYTF
TRBV3-1/TRBV3-2	TRBJ2-5	16	CASSHDRVRSQETQYF
TRBV19	TRBJ1-1	12	CASSSRATEAFF
TRBV19	TRBJ2-7	14	CASSRTGTGVEQYF
TRBV9	TRBJ2-7	14	CASSAGQGPYEQYF
TRBV11-3	TRBJ1-1	18	CASSLKNRALLGDTEAFF
TRBV7-2	TRBJ1-1	15	CASSLAAGASTEAFF
TRBV6-6	TRBJ1-1	14	CASSYSGRDTEAFF
TRBV3-1/TRBV3-2	TRBJ2-1	17	CASSLLQGFSSYNEQFF
TRBV7-9	TRBJ1-4	14	CASSLGHRNEKLFF
TRBV2	TRBJ1-4	14	CASRRTSTNELLFF
TRBV19	TRBJ2-5	12	CASSQGWETQYF
TRBV6-5	TRBJ1-3	15	CASGQVFGVGNTIYF
TRBV29-1	TRBJ1-2	13	CSVRQILNYGYTF
TRBV3-1/TRBV3-2	TRBJ2-1	15	CASSPTGGSYNEQFF
TRBV28	TRBJ2-1	16	CASSLNRGGSYNEQFF
TRBV2	TRBJ2-2	15	CASRGQGANTGELFF
TRBV27	TRBJ2-7	17	CASTFPPHSGTGDEQYF
TRBV5-6	TRBJ1-3	15	CASSGDRESGNTIYF
TRBV19	TRBJ1-6	16	CASSIDRSSTGVPLHF
TRBV11-2	TRBJ1-4	17	CASSSVFFVATNEKLFF